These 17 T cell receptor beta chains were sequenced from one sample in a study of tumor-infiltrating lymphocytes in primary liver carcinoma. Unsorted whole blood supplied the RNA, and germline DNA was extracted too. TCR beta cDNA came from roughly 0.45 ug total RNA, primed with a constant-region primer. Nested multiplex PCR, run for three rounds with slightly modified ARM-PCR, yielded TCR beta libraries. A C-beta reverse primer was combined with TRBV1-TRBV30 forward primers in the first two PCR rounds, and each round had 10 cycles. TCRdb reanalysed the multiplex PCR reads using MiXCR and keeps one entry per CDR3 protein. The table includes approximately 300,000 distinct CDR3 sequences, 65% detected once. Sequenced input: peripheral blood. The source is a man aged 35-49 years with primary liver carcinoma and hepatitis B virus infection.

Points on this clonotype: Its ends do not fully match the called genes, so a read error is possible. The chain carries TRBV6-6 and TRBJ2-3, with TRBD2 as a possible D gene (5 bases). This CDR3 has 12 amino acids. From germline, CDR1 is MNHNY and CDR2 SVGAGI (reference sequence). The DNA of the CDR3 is TGTGCCAACAGTACAACTAGGGATACGCAGTATTTT. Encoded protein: CANSTTRDTQYF.

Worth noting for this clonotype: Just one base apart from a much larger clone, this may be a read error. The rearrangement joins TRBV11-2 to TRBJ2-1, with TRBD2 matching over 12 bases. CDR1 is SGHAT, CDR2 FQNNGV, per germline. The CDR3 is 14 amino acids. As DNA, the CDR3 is TGTGCCAGCAGCCGCCGGACTAGCGGGGATTGGGGGCTCTTC. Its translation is CASSRRTSGDWGLF.

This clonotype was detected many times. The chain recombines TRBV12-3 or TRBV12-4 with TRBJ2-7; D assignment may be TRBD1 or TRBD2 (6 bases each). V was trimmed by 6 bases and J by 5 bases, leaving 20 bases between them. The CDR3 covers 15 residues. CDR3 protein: CASSPARRGGNEQYF. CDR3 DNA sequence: TGTGCCAGCAGCCCCGCCCGCAGGGGAGGCAACGAGCAGTACTTC.

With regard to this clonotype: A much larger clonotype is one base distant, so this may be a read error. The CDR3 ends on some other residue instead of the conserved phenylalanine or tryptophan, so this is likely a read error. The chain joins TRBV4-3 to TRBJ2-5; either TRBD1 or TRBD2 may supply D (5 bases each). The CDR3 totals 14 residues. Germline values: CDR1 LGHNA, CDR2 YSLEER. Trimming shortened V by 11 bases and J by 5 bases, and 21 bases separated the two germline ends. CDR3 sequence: CAGAGERVRETQYL. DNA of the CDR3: TGCGCCGGGGCCGGGGAGAGGGTGAGGGAGACCCAGTACTTA.

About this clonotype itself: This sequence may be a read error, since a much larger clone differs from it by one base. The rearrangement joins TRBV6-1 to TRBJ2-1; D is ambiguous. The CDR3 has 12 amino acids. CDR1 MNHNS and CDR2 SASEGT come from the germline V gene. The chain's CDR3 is CASSESDNEQCF. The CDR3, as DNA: TGTGCCAGCAGTGAGTCAGACAATGAGCAGTGCTTC.

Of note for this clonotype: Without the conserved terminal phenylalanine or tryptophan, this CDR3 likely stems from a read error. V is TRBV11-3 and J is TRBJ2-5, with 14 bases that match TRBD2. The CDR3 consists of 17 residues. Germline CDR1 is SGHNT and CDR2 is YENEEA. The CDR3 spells CTSSFGTSGSPLETQYL. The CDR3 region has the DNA TGTACCAGCAGCTTTGGGACTAGCGGGAGTCCTTTGGAGACCCAGTACCTC.

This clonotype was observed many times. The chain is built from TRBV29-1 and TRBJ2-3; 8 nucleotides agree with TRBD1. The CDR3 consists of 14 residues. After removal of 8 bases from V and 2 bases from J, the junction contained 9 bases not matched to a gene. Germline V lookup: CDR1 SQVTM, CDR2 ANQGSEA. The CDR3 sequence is CSLWGTGDTDTQYF. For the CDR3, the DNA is TGCAGCCTCTGGGGGACAGGTGACACAGATACGCAGTATTTT.

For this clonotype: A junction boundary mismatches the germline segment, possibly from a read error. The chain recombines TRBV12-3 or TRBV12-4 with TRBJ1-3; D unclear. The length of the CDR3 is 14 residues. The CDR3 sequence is CASSPRSHGNTIYF. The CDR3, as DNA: TGTGCCAGCAGTCCCCGGAGTCATGGAAACACTATATATTTT.

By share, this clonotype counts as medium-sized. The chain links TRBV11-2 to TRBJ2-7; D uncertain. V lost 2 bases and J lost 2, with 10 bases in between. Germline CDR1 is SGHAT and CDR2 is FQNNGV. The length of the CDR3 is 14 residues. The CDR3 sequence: CASSLTDGAYEQYF. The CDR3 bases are TGTGCCAGCAGCTTAACCGACGGAGCCTACGAGCAGTACTTC.

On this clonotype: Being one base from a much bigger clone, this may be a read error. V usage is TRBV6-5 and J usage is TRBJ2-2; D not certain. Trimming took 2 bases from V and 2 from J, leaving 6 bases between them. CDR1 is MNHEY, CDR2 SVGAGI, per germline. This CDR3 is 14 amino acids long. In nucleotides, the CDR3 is TGTGCCAGCAGTTACGGGCCTAACACCGGGGAGCTGTTTTTT. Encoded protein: CASSYGPNTGELFF.

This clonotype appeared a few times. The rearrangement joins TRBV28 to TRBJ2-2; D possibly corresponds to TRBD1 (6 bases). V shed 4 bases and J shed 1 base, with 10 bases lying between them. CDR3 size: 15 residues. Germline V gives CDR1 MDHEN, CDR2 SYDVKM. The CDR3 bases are TGTGCCAGCAGTTATGGGACACAGAACACCGGGGAGCTGTTTTTT. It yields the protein CASSYGTQNTGELFF.

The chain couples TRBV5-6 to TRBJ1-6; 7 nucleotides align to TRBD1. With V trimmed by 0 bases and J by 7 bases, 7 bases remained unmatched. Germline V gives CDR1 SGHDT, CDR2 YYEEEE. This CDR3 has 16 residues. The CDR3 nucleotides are TGTGCCAGCAGCTTGGAAGGGGGCGCTGGAAATTCACCCCTCCACTTT. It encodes CASSLEGGAGNSPLHF. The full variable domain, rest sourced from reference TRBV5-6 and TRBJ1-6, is DAGVTQSPTHLIKTRGQQVTLRCSPKSGHDTVSWYQQALGQGPQFIFQYYEEEERQRGNFPDRFSGHQFPNYSSELNVNALLLGDSALYLCASSLEGGAGNSPLHFGNGTRLTVT.

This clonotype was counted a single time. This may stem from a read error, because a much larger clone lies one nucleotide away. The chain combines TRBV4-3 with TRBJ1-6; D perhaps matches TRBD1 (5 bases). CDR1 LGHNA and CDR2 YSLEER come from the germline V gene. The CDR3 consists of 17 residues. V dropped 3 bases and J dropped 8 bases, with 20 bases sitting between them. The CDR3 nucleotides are TGCGCCAGCAGCCATGTAGCGTCAGGGTCCTACGATTCACCCCTCCACTTT. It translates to CASSHVASGSYDSPLHF.

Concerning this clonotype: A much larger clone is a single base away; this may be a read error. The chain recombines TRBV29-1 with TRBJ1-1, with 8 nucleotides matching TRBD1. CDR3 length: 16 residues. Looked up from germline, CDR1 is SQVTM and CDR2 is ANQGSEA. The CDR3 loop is CSAPGQGALRNTKAFF. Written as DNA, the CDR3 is TGCAGCGCCCCCGGGCAGGGGGCTTTGCGGAACACTAAAGCTTTCTTT.

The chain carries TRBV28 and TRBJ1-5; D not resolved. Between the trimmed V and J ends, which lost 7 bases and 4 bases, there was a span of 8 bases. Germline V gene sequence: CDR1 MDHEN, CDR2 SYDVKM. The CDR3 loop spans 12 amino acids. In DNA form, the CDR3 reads TGTGCCAGCAATCAAGGGAATCAGCCCCAGCATTTT. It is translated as CASNQGNQPQHF.

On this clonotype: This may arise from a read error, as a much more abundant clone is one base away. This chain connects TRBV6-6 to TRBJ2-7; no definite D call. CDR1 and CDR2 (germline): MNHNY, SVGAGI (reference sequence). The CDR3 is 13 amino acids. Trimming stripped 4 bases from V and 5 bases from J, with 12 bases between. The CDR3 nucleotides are TGTGCCAGCAGTTCCCTTACCAGAGACGAGCAGTACTTC. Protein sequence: CASSSLTRDEQYF.

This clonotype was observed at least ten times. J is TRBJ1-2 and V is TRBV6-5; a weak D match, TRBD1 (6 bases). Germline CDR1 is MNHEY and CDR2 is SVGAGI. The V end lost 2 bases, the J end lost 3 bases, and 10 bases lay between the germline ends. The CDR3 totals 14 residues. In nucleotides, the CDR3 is TGTGCCAGCAGTTACACCGGGACACACTATGGCTACACCTTC. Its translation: CASSYTGTHYGYTF.